This TCR beta chain was identified in a study of tumor-infiltrating lymphocytes in primary liver carcinoma. Study-level information: Samples returned roughly 3.65 to 8 million productive TCRbeta reads each. Read depth did not differ significantly between tissue types.

It was from around 20-30 mg of unsorted bulk tissue that RNA and DNA were co-extracted. Subjects presented with primary liver carcinoma managed by surgical resection. Reverse transcription of about 500 ng total RNA with a constant-region primer produced TCR beta cDNA. It was through three nested multiplex PCR rounds of slightly modified ARM-PCR that TCR beta libraries arose. Both of the initial two PCR rounds ran for approximately 11 cycles and employed TRBV1-TRBV30 forward primers alongside a C-beta reverse primer. TCRdb re-called the multiplex PCR reads with MiXCR, one entry per CDR3 protein. Of just under 55,000 distinct CDR3 sequences in the sample, over 65% were seen once. This clonotype turned up a few times. This CDR3 is 15 amino acids long. Germline lookup yields CDR1 LGHNA and CDR2 YNFKEQ. After removal of 1 base from V and 10 bases from J, the junction contained 12 bases not matched to a gene.

Sequencing was done on a sample of liver tumor tissue from sampling region 2. The subset is: tumor region T2, inferior pole. The clonotype originates from a man in his forties with primary liver carcinoma and hepatitis B virus infection. The V gene is TRBV4-2, the J gene TRBJ2-7; 8 bases map to TRBD1. Here the CDR3 reads CASSQGDRGVCDQYF. In DNA form, the CDR3 reads TGTGCCAGCAGCCAAGGTGACAGGGGTGTCTGCGATCAGTACTTC.